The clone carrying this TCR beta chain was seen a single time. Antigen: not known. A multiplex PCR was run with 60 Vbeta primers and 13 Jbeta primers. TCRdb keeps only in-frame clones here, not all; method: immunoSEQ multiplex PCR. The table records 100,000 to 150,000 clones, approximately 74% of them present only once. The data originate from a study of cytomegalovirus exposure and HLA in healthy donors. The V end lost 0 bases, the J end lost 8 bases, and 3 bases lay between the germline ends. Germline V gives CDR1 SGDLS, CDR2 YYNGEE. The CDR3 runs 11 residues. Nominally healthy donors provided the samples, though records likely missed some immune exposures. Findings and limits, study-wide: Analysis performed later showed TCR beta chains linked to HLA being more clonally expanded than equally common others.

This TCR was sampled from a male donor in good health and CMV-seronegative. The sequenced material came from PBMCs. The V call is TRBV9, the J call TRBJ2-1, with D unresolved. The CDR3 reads CASSVADEQFF. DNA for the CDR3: TGTGCCAGCAGCGTAGCGGATGAGCAGTTCTTC. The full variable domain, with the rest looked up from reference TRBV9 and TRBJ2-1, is DSGVTQTPKHLITATGQRVTLRCSPRSGDLSVYWYQQSLDQGLQFLIQYYNGEERAKGNILERFSAQQFPDLHSELNLSSLELGDSALYFCASSVADEQFFGPGTRLTVL.